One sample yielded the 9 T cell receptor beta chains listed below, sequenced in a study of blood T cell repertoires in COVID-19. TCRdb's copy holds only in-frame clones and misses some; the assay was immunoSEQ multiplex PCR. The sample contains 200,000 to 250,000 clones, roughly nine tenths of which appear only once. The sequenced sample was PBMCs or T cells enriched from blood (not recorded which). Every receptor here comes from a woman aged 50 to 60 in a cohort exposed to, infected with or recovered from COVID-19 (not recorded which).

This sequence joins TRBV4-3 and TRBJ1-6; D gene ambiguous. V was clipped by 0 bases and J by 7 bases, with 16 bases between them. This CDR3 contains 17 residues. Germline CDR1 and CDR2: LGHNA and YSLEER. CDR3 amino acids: CASSQDGVRVWNSPLHF. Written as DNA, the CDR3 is TGCGCCAGCAGCCAAGATGGAGTCAGAGTTTGGAATTCACCCCTCCACTTT.

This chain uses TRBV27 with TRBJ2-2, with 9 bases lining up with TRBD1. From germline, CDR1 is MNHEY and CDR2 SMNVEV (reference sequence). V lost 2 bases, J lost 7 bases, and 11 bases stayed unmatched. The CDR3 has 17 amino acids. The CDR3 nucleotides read TGTGCCAGCAGTTTAAGGGTTGGACAGGGGTATATCGGGGAGCTGTTTTTT. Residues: CASSLRVGQGYIGELFF.

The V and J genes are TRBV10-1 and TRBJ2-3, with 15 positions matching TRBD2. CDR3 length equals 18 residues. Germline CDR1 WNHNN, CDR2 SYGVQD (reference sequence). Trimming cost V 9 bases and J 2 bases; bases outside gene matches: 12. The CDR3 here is CARKFGLAGGPHTDTQYF. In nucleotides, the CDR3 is TGCGCCAGAAAGTTTGGACTAGCGGGGGGGCCCCACACAGATACGCAGTATTTT.

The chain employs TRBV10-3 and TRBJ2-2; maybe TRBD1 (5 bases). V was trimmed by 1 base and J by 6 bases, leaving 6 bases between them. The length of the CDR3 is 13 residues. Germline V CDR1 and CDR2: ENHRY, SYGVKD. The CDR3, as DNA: TGTGCCATCAGTGAGTTACAGGCCGGGGAGCTGTTTTTT. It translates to CAISELQAGELFF.

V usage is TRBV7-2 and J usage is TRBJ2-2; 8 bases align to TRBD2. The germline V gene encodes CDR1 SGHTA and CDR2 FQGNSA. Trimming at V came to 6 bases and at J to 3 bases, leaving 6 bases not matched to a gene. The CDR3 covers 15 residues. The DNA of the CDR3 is TGTGCCAGCAGTCTCAGCGGGGGTTACACCGGGGAGCTGTTTTTT. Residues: CASSLSGGYTGELFF.

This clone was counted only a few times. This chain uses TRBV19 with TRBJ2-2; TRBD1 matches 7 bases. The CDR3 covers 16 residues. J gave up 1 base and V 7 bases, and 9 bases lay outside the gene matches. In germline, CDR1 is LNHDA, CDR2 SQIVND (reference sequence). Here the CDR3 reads CASNLDRLENTGELFF. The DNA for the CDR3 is TGTGCCAGTAACCTGGACAGGTTGGAGAACACCGGGGAGCTGTTTTTT.

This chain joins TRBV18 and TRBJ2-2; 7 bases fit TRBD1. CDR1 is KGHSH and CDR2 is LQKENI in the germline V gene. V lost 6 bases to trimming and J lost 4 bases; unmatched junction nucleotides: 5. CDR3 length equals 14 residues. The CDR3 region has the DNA TGTGCCAGCTCCTCGAGACAGGGCACCGGGGAGCTGTTTTTT. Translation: CASSSRQGTGELFF.

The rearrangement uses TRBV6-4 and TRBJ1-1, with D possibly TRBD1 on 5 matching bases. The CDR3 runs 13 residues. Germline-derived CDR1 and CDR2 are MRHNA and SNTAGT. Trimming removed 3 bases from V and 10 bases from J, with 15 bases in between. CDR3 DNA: TGTGCCAGCAGTGAAGGTCCGGGGGTTCTAGCTTTCTTT. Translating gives CASSEGPGVLAFF.

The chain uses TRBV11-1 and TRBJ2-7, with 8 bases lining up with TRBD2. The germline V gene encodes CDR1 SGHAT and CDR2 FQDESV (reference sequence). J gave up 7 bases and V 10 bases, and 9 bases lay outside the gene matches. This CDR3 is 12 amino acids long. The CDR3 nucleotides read TGTGCCACCTCTAGCGGGCGCGATGAGCAGTACTTC. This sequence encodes CATSSGRDEQYF.